Each of the 4 T cell receptor beta chains below was sequenced from the same sample in a study of cytomegalovirus exposure and HLA in healthy donors. PCR employed 60 Vbeta and 13 Jbeta primers. The assay was immunoSEQ multiplex PCR, and TCRdb's table has in-frame clones only and misses some. Among approximately 99,000 clones listed, around 73% were seen once. The sequenced sample was PBMCs. Receptors were obtained from a man between 35 and 55 years old in good health and CMV-seronegative.

The genes are TRBV19 and TRBJ2-7; D is undetermined. V shed 3 bases and J shed 8 bases, with 8 bases lying between them. CDR3 length equals 11 residues. Looked up from germline, CDR1 is LNHDA and CDR2 is SQIVND (reference sequence). The CDR3 is CASSIRGQQYF. CDR3 bases: TGTGCCAGTAGTATCAGAGGTCAGCAGTACTTC.

Only one count was recorded for this clone. The chain is built from TRBV14 and TRBJ2-7; D is perhaps TRBD1 (6 bases). Deletions cut 0 bases from V and 7 bases from J, with 13 bases between. The CDR3 has 14 residues. Germline CDR1 is SGHDN and CDR2 is FVKESK. CDR3 protein: CASSQDRDTWEQYF. Here the CDR3 DNA reads TGTGCCAGCAGCCAAGATCGGGACACATGGGAGCAGTACTTC.

This chain uses TRBV5-1 with TRBJ2-5, with D possibly being TRBD2 (7 bases). Germline V lookup: CDR1 SGHRS, CDR2 YFSETQ. V was pared by 1 base and J by 5 bases, with 18 bases between. This CDR3 region has 16 residues. In DNA form, the CDR3 reads TGCGCCAGCAGCTTGATCGGAGGGGGGGCCTCCGAGACCCAGTACTTC. The encoded protein is CASSLIGGGASETQYF.

The V and J genes are TRBV6-6 and TRBJ2-7; 8 bases fit TRBD2. V gave up 2 bases and J gave up 3 bases; unmatched junction bases: 0. The CDR3 contains 13 residues. Germline-derived CDR1 and CDR2 are MNHNY and SVGAGI (reference sequence). CDR3 DNA: TGTGCCAGCAGTTACACTAGCGGCTACGAGCAGTACTTC. This encodes CASSYTSGYEQYF.